This record covers a single T cell receptor beta chain. What it recognizes is unknown. Some clones are missing from TCRdb's copy, which holds only in-frame ones; the method was immunoSEQ multiplex PCR. The sample contains approximately 200,000 clones, about 81% of which appear only once. This entry comes from a study of cytomegalovirus exposure and HLA in healthy donors. Study results and limitations: According to a subsequent analysis, TCR clusters from the first cohort were inclined to appear together in the 110 or so validation repertoires. Many donors carried some public TCRs, although rarity characterized most TCR sequences. Cytomegalovirus-associated TCR beta chains were listed, numbering approximately 150.

The donors formed part of the roughly 110-subject validation cohort, distinct from the roughly 700-subject first cohort. This TCR was recovered from a woman aged 25 to 45 in good health and CMV-seronegative. The source material was PBMCs.

CDR3 protein: CASSPPGLGTGGKQYF. The CDR3 region has the DNA TGTGCCAGCTCACCACCGGGCCTCGGGACAGGGGGAAAGCAGTACTTC. This sequence joins TRBV18 and TRBJ2-7; 11 bases align to TRBD1. This CDR3 contains 16 residues. Germline trimming cut 0 bases from V and 8 bases from J; bases unmatched to any gene: 9. Germline V gives CDR1 KGHSH, CDR2 LQKENI.